This TCR beta chain came from a study of blood T cell repertoires in COVID-19 (TCRdb year 2020). Background for the entire study: The collaborator samples originated in the United States, Italy and Spain and spanned the acute and convalescent phases of COVID-19. The material from the prospective study consisted of cDNA or gDNA derived from T cells, B-cell-depleted T cells, or PBMCs. The dataset comprised deeply sampled blood TCRbeta repertoires from subjects exposed to, actively infected with, or recovered from COVID-19. The repertoires were released in a freely available public database intended as a resource for research on the immune response to SARS-CoV-2. Samples came from the ongoing ImmuneRACE study (first 160 participants) plus 1,254 subjects from 6 global collaborators. The sample metadata nearly always contained a de-identified subject ID, COVID-19 status, age in years and sex. HLA class I and class II types, where available, came from metadata supplied by the sample provider rather than from assay-based typing. The paper's findings and limits, for the study overall: Clinical and demographic metadata were provided uncurated, with the amount varying by source and participant.

With respect to this clone: What this receptor recognizes is not known. No qualities accompany the bases; no much larger clone lies one base away.

Participants in the prospective study were enrolled through a virtual design, were aged roughly 18 to 100 years, and lived in about 25 United States geographic areas. To assign participants to cohorts, the prospective study relied on clinical history that participants themselves reported in a screening survey and a study questionnaire. Exposed participants had been in contact, within 2 weeks of entering the study, with a person who had a PCR-confirmed or clinician-diagnosed case of COVID-19. In the prospective study, mobile phlebotomists collected whole blood, serum and a nasopharyngeal or oropharyngeal swab from each participant. Over a roughly two-month period, participants in the prospective study had the option of providing additional blood draws and questionnaires. Prospective study blood samples were shipped either frozen or at room temperature before DNA extraction. Between the V and J ends, shortened by 4 bases and 8 bases respectively, the junction contains 15 bases. From its cysteine to its phenylalanine, the CDR3 spans 15 amino acids. Solely the CDR3 DNA is kept, with 45 bases framed from the first base. The germline V gene supplies CDR1 SGHAT and CDR2 FQNNGV.

TCRbeta CDR3 regions were amplified from genomic DNA by means of the immunoSEQ Assay, a bias-controlled multiplex PCR. Concerning the study's data processing: The number of nucleated cells in each sample was estimated by amplification of reference gene primers within the assay. Sequence reads were collapsed and filtered to measure the absolute abundance of every unique TCRbeta CDR3 rearrangement. For each sample, productive Simpson clonality was calculated as the square root of Simpson's diversity index across productive rearrangements. TCRdb retrieved this table from immuneACCESS and kept in-frame rearrangements only. Not all clones are present; in checked studies, unresolved V genes account for under half, and no reason is known for the remainder. D and trimming were read from the DNA, whereas the V and J calls and clone size are those reported in that table. For this sample the table gives some 240,000 clones, of which about 85% were detected only once. Just over 6.5% of the sample lies in the top ten.

The sequenced material came from PBMCs or T cells enriched from blood (not recorded which). The rearrangement combines TRBV11-2 with TRBJ1-6; a weak D assignment points to TRBD1 (6 bases agree). The sequence came from a woman aged 50 to 65 who had been exposed to COVID-19. The CDR3 is CASSSVQGAYSPLHF. The nucleotides are TGTGCCAGCAGCTCTGTACAGGGAGCCTATTCACCCCTCCACTTT.